This is a list of T cell receptor beta chains from one sample in a study of technical replicates of blood from several donors. Method: immunoSEQ multiplex PCR; TCRdb's copy keeps in-frame clones and lacks some. The sample carries about 98,000 clones, more than 90% recorded once. The source material was T cells isolated from PBMCs. These receptors all come from a human donor in good health. Both conserved end residues are part of each CDR3. D genes are given only for firm matches. Clone size is given for some rows only: seen once, a few or many times, or a class if the clone is expanded.

size	V	J	D	DNA	CDR3
.	TRBV19	TRBJ1-1	.	TGTGCCAGTAGTACTATTACCCCGGGGGGCACTGAAGCTTTCTTT	CASSTITPGGTEAFF
.	TRBV11-2	TRBJ2-7	TRBD2	TGTGCCAGCAGCAACAGCGGGGGGGAATTATACATATACGAGCAGTACTTC	CASSNSGGELYIYEQYF
.	TRBV7-3	TRBJ1-1	.	TGTGCCAGCAGCTCAGGGTATAATGGTGAAGCTTTCTTT	CASSSGYNGEAFF
.	TRBV4-1	TRBJ2-5	TRBD2	TGCGCCAGCAGCCAACCGACTAGCGGGAGGCGACAAGAGACCCAGTACTTC	CASSQPTSGRRQETQYF
.	TRBV5-6	TRBJ2-1	.	TGTGCCAGCAGTCCACCGGGAGATGAGCAGTTCTTC	CASSPPGDEQFF
.	TRBV4-1	TRBJ2-7	.	TGCGCCAGCAGCCAAAACTTTGAACGGTACTTC	CASSQNFERYF
.	TRBV27	TRBJ2-1	TRBD2	TGTGCCAGCAGCTCGTCAACTAGCGGCCGATTCTACAATGAGCAGTTCTTC	CASSSSTSGRFYNEQFF
.	TRBV5-4	TRBJ2-6	.	TGTGCCAGCAGCTTGTTGTCAGTTGGGGCCAACGTCCTGACTTTC	CASSLLSVGANVLTF
.	TRBV19	TRBJ1-2	TRBD1	TGTGCCAGTAGGAGACAGGGTGGGTTTGGCTACACCTTC	CASRRQGGFGYTF
.	TRBV6-5	TRBJ2-3	TRBD1	TGTGCCAGCAGTTGGAGGACAGGTCGGGGAGATACGCAGTATTTT	CASSWRTGRGDTQYF
.	TRBV6-1	TRBJ2-7	TRBD1	TGTGCCAGCAGTGAACGGCAGACAGGGGGCTACGAGCAGTACTTC	CASSERQTGGYEQYF
few	TRBV4-2	TRBJ1-5	TRBD1	TGTGCCAGCAGCCAAGAGGTGGGACAGGGTTACCAGCCCCAGCATTTT	CASSQEVGQGYQPQHF
.	TRBV20-1	TRBJ2-2	.	TGCAGTGCTAAATCGGGCGGGGAGCTGTTTTTT	CSAKSGGELFF
.	TRBV27	TRBJ1-5	.	TGTGCCAGCAGCCCGGGGACTCCTTATAGCAATCAGCCCCAGCATTTT	CASSPGTPYSNQPQHF
.	TRBV7-6	TRBJ2-1	.	TGTGCCAGCAGCTTAGGGGGCCCAGGCTCCCTTATTAATGAGCAGTTCTTC	CASSLGGPGSLINEQFF
.	TRBV7-7	TRBJ2-7	.	TGTGCTAGCAGCTTATTTGCGGGGCGCGAGCAGTACTTC	CASSLFAGREQYF
.	TRBV5-1	TRBJ2-7	TRBD1	TGCGCCAGCAGCTTGTGGGGACAGGGGGCGCGTTATCACGAGCAGTACTTC	CASSLWGQGARYHEQYF
.	TRBV18	TRBJ1-5	.	TGTGCCAGCTCACCGGGGGCCGGTGGCAATCAGCCCCAGCATTTT	CASSPGAGGNQPQHF
.	TRBV2	TRBJ1-5	.	TGTGCCAGCAGTGAAGGTTCAGGGCATCAGCCCCAGCATTTT	CASSEGSGHQPQHF
.	TRBV5-4	TRBJ2-7	.	TGTGCCAGCAGCTTAGGGGGGGCTCCCTACGAGCAGTACTTC	CASSLGGAPYEQYF
.	TRBV2	TRBJ1-5	.	TGTGCCAGCAGTGAGAGGGCAGCCAACCCGAATCAGCCCCAGCATTTT	CASSERAANPNQPQHF
.	TRBV19	TRBJ2-2	TRBD2	TGTGCCAGTAAGGTGTTAACTAGCGGTCCCTTTCCAACCGGGGAGCTGTTTTTT	CASKVLTSGPFPTGELFF
.	TRBV4-1	TRBJ1-1	.	TGCGCCAGCAGCCAAGAGGAGCTTCTGAACACTGAAGCTTTCTTT	CASSQEELLNTEAFF
.	TRBV18	TRBJ1-1	TRBD1	TGTGCCAGCTCACCTTCTCTCAGGGGACAGGGGAAGCCTGGTGACACTGAAGCTTTCTTT	CASSPSLRGQGKPGDTEAFF
.	TRBV28	TRBJ2-5	.	TGTGCCAGCAGTTCGACAGGAGTCCAAGAGACCCAGTACTTC	CASSSTGVQETQYF
.	TRBV14	TRBJ2-7	.	TGTGCCAGCAGCCAATTTAGAGAGAGGAACACTTACTACGAGCAGTACTTC	CASSQFRERNTYYEQYF
.	TRBV18	TRBJ2-2	TRBD1	TGTGCCAGCTCACCGTATGGGACAGGCGCGAACACCGGGGAGCTGTTTTTT	CASSPYGTGANTGELFF
.	TRBV7-9	TRBJ1-2	.	TGTGCCAGCAGCTTAGTGCAGAATAACTATGGCTACACCTTC	CASSLVQNNYGYTF
.	TRBV5-5	TRBJ1-1	.	TGTGCCAGCAGGGAACTAGTCGGACCGAACACTGAAGCTTTCTTT	CASRELVGPNTEAFF
.	TRBV10-3	TRBJ1-1	.	TGTGCCATCAGTGATGGACAGAACACTGAAGCTTTCTTT	CAISDGQNTEAFF
.	TRBV5-6	TRBJ2-3	TRBD2	TGTGCCAGCAGCTTGTTCCCTAGCGGAAAAAGCACAGATACGCAGTATTTT	CASSLFPSGKSTDTQYF
.	TRBV29-1	TRBJ1-1	TRBD1	TGCAGCGTGGACAGGGGGCTGGGCACTGAAGCTTTCTTT	CSVDRGLGTEAFF
.	TRBV6-1	TRBJ1-5	.	TGTGCCAGCAGTGAAGCGCGGCTTCAGCCCCAGCATTTT	CASSEARLQPQHF
.	TRBV14	TRBJ2-3	TRBD2	TGTGCCAGCAGCCCCTGGCGGGAGCTTGGCACAGATACGCAGTATTTT	CASSPWRELGTDTQYF
.	TRBV4-1	TRBJ2-3	TRBD2	TGCGCCAGCAGCCAAGTGGGACTAGGCACAGATACGCAGTATTTT	CASSQVGLGTDTQYF
.	TRBV11-1	TRBJ2-7	.	TGTGCCAGCACGGCGGTGGGCGAGCAGTACTTC	CASTAVGEQYF
.	TRBV7-9	TRBJ1-1	TRBD1	TGTGCCAGCAGCGTTTTCCCGGGACAGGGGGCGGGAAAGAACACTGAAGCTTTCTTT	CASSVFPGQGAGKNTEAFF
.	TRBV4-2	TRBJ1-5	TRBD1	TGTGCCAGCAGCCTACTCCGGGACAGGGATGGCGGAAGCAATCAGCCCCAGCATTTT	CASSLLRDRDGGSNQPQHF
.	TRBV11-3	TRBJ1-2	.	TGTGCCAGCAGCCTAAATTGGGACTCAGCACGCTATGGCTACACCTTC	CASSLNWDSARYGYTF
.	TRBV19	TRBJ1-6	.	TGTGCCAGTAGGCAGGGGTTTGATAATTCACCCCTCCACTTT	CASRQGFDNSPLHF
.	TRBV28	TRBJ2-1	TRBD1	TGTGCCAGCAGTCCCGGGGACAGGGGGTTCATTGAGCAGTTCTTC	CASSPGDRGFIEQFF
.	TRBV28	TRBJ2-4	TRBD1	TGTGCCAGCAGTCGGACAGGGAGTACCAAAAACATTCAGTACTTC	CASSRTGSTKNIQYF
.	TRBV2	TRBJ2-1	.	TGTGCCAGCAATTTATGGGGGGGCCCCTACAATGAGCAGTTCTTC	CASNLWGGPYNEQFF
.	TRBV6-1	TRBJ1-5	.	TGTGCCAGCAGTGGGGGCATCAATCAGCCCCAGCATTTT	CASSGGINQPQHF
.	TRBV10-1	TRBJ2-1	TRBD1	TGCGCCAGCAAACCCGGGACAGGGTCTGATGAGCAGTTCTTC	CASKPGTGSDEQFF